The T cell receptor beta chain described here comes from a study of identical twins. Via MiXCR, TCRdb re-called the 5' RACE reads, giving one row per CDR3 protein. Among just under 550,000 distinct CDR3 sequences listed, 15% were seen once. This clonotype occurred a few times. Its cognate antigen is unknown. V lost 6 bases and J lost 5, with 16 bases in between. The CDR3 has 14 residues. Germline V gene lookup returns CDR1 LNHNV and CDR2 YYDKDF (reference sequence). Study-wide results and caveats: Twins' surplus sharing was weaker for beta out-of-frame sequences.

This sample was shared with a second study, whose subject was yellow fever vaccine responses in identical twins.

The sample was CD4+ T cells sorted from blood. The sequence was obtained from a woman between 18 and 29 years old in good health. The chain employs TRBV15 and TRBJ2-5, with TRBD2 as a possible D gene (5 bases). The CDR3 bases are TGTGCCACCAGATGGGCGGGCAGCAGGGAGACCCAGTACTTC. This sequence encodes CATRWAGSRETQYF.